A selection of T cell receptor beta chains follows, all from one sample in a study of T cell responses to AZD1222 COVID-19 vaccine. Measured with immunoSEQ multiplex PCR; TCRdb has only the in-frame clones, and not every one. The sample holds more than 70,000 clones, roughly 90% seen once. The sequencing used peripheral blood, collected on day 0 of MenACWY control vaccination. The receptors were sampled from an adult in good health. The CDR3 runs from the conserved cysteine through the conserved F or W. Fields, in order: clone size, J gene, CDR3 length, V gene, D gene, CDR3 DNA, CDR3 protein. The D gene is left open where the match is weak. Some rows mark clone size as missing; the rest say once, few, many or name a class of expanded clone.

clone size: .
J gene: TRBJ1-1
CDR3 length: 15
V gene: TRBV7-9
D gene: TRBD1
CDR3 DNA: TGTGCCAGCAGCCCAATGGACAGGCGGGCCACTGAAGCTTTCTTT
CDR3 protein: CASSPMDRRATEAFF

clone size: .
J gene: TRBJ1-4
CDR3 length: 15
V gene: TRBV5-5
D gene: .
CDR3 DNA: TGTGCCAGCAGCTTGGCGGGGATCCATAATGAAAAACTGTTTTTT
CDR3 protein: CASSLAGIHNEKLFF

clone size: .
J gene: TRBJ2-2
CDR3 length: 17
V gene: TRBV6-2/TRBV6-3
D gene: .
CDR3 DNA: TGTGCCAGCAGCCGTCGGGGTTCTGCGGGCAACACCGGGGAGCTGTTTTTT
CDR3 protein: CASSRRGSAGNTGELFF

clone size: .
J gene: TRBJ2-5
CDR3 length: 14
V gene: TRBV7-2
D gene: .
CDR3 DNA: TGTGCCAGCACCACAGTGGCGCGGTTAGAGACCCAGTACTTC
CDR3 protein: CASTTVARLETQYF

clone size: .
J gene: TRBJ1-2
CDR3 length: 14
V gene: TRBV7-9
D gene: TRBD1
CDR3 DNA: TGTGCCAGCAGCTATGAGGACAGGGGCTATGGCTACACCTTC
CDR3 protein: CASSYEDRGYGYTF

clone size: .
J gene: TRBJ1-2
CDR3 length: 15
V gene: TRBV2
D gene: .
CDR3 DNA: TGTGCCAGCAGTGGTTCGGAAGAAACAGCGGGGGGCTACACCTTC
CDR3 protein: CASSGSEETAGGYTF

clone size: .
J gene: TRBJ2-3
CDR3 length: 15
V gene: TRBV6-6
D gene: .
CDR3 DNA: TGTGCCAGCAGTTCCCCCTTGACGGCAACAGATACGCAGTATTTT
CDR3 protein: CASSSPLTATDTQYF

clone size: few
J gene: TRBJ1-1
CDR3 length: 15
V gene: TRBV5-1
D gene: .
CDR3 DNA: TGCGCCAGCAGCTTGATTCAGGGAATGAACACTGAAGCTTTCTTT
CDR3 protein: CASSLIQGMNTEAFF

clone size: .
J gene: TRBJ1-5
CDR3 length: 15
V gene: TRBV27
D gene: .
CDR3 DNA: TGTGCCAGCAGTTTAGGGGGGCGTCGCAATCAGCCCCAGCATTTT
CDR3 protein: CASSLGGRRNQPQHF

clone size: .
J gene: TRBJ1-2
CDR3 length: 16
V gene: TRBV5-4
D gene: TRBD1
CDR3 DNA: TGTGTCAGCCGGCCGGGACAGGAGGGGACAGACTATGGCTACACCTTC
CDR3 protein: CVSRPGQEGTDYGYTF

clone size: .
J gene: TRBJ2-2
CDR3 length: 15
V gene: TRBV5-4
D gene: TRBD1
CDR3 DNA: TGTGCCAGCAGGACAGGGGGTGAAAACACCGGGGAGCTGTTTTTT
CDR3 protein: CASRTGGENTGELFF

clone size: .
J gene: TRBJ1-3
CDR3 length: 16
V gene: TRBV6-5
D gene: .
CDR3 DNA: TGTGCCAGCAGTTACAGCGGGGTAAGTTCTGGAAACACCATATATTTT
CDR3 protein: CASSYSGVSSGNTIYF

clone size: .
J gene: TRBJ2-5
CDR3 length: 15
V gene: TRBV30
D gene: TRBD1
CDR3 DNA: TGTGCCTGGAGTGGAGGACAGGGCGATTTGGAGACCCAGTACTTC
CDR3 protein: CAWSGGQGDLETQYF

clone size: .
J gene: TRBJ2-5
CDR3 length: 18
V gene: TRBV11-2
D gene: TRBD1
CDR3 DNA: TGTGCCAGCAGCTTAGTAGGGGACAGGGGTCGAGGACAAGAGACCCAGTACTTC
CDR3 protein: CASSLVGDRGRGQETQYF

clone size: .
J gene: TRBJ1-1
CDR3 length: 12
V gene: TRBV10-3
D gene: .
CDR3 DNA: TGTGCCATCACGGGGCAGAACACTGAAGCTTTCTTT
CDR3 protein: CAITGQNTEAFF

clone size: .
J gene: TRBJ1-1
CDR3 length: 15
V gene: TRBV27
D gene: TRBD1
CDR3 DNA: TGTGCCAGCAGTTTATCGAGACAGGGCGGCACTGAAGCTTTCTTT
CDR3 protein: CASSLSRQGGTEAFF

clone size: .
J gene: TRBJ1-5
CDR3 length: 15
V gene: TRBV27
D gene: .
CDR3 DNA: TGTGCCAGCAGGGGCAGGGGATCGAGCAATCAGCCCCAGCATTTT
CDR3 protein: CASRGRGSSNQPQHF

clone size: .
J gene: TRBJ2-5
CDR3 length: 16
V gene: TRBV7-2
D gene: TRBD1
CDR3 DNA: TGTGCCAGCAGCCTAGAAGGCAGGGGGCGCCGCGAGACCCAGTACTTC
CDR3 protein: CASSLEGRGRRETQYF

clone size: once
J gene: TRBJ1-3
CDR3 length: 14
V gene: TRBV10-3
D gene: .
CDR3 DNA: TGTGCCACTTCGACAGGACCCTCTGGAAACACCATATATTTT
CDR3 protein: CATSTGPSGNTIYF

clone size: .
J gene: TRBJ1-6
CDR3 length: 14
V gene: TRBV6-4
D gene: .
CDR3 DNA: TGTGCCAGCAGTGATGGGGGAGGTAATTCACCCCTCCACTTT
CDR3 protein: CASSDGGGNSPLHF

clone size: .
J gene: TRBJ1-5
CDR3 length: 17
V gene: TRBV28
D gene: .
CDR3 DNA: TGTGCCAGCAGTTTTTCGCGCAGGGTGAGGGGCAATCAGCCCCAGCATTTT
CDR3 protein: CASSFSRRVRGNQPQHF

clone size: once
J gene: TRBJ1-1
CDR3 length: 12
V gene: TRBV11-2
D gene: .
CDR3 DNA: TGTGCCAGCAGCTTAGGAAGGGTTGAAGCTTTCTTT
CDR3 protein: CASSLGRVEAFF

clone size: .
J gene: TRBJ2-1
CDR3 length: 16
V gene: TRBV3-1/TRBV3-2
D gene: .
CDR3 DNA: TGTGCCAGCAGCCAGCCCGACAGGAGCCGAGGGGATGAGCAGTTCTTC
CDR3 protein: CASSQPDRSRGDEQFF

clone size: few
J gene: TRBJ2-5
CDR3 length: 16
V gene: TRBV4-3
D gene: .
CDR3 DNA: TGCGCCAGCAGCCAATTTTGGGCGGAGGCCAAAGAGACCCAGTACTTC
CDR3 protein: CASSQFWAEAKETQYF

clone size: .
J gene: TRBJ1-1
CDR3 length: 16
V gene: TRBV9
D gene: .
CDR3 DNA: TGTGCCAGCAGCGTAACAGCAGGGCTGAGGAACACTGAAGCTTTCTTT
CDR3 protein: CASSVTAGLRNTEAFF

clone size: .
J gene: TRBJ2-5
CDR3 length: 16
V gene: TRBV18
D gene: .
CDR3 DNA: TGTGCCAGCTCACCTAGGGGACCGACGTACCAAGAGACCCAGTACTTC
CDR3 protein: CASSPRGPTYQETQYF

clone size: .
J gene: TRBJ1-3
CDR3 length: 13
V gene: TRBV29-1
D gene: .
CDR3 DNA: TGCAGCGCGGGGGGGGACCCAGGAAACACCATATATTTT
CDR3 protein: CSAGGDPGNTIYF

clone size: few
J gene: TRBJ2-5
CDR3 length: 16
V gene: TRBV4-1
D gene: TRBD2
CDR3 DNA: TGCGCCAGCAGCCAAGAGCCTAGCGGGGTCCAAGAGACCCAGTACTTC
CDR3 protein: CASSQEPSGVQETQYF

clone size: once
J gene: TRBJ1-1
CDR3 length: 15
V gene: TRBV30
D gene: .
CDR3 DNA: TGTGCCTGGAGTGCTCAAGCGCTCATGAACACTGAAGCTTTCTTT
CDR3 protein: CAWSAQALMNTEAFF

clone size: .
J gene: TRBJ1-1
CDR3 length: 15
V gene: TRBV27
D gene: .
CDR3 DNA: TGTGCCAGCAGCATGTGGGCAACCTCGAACACTGAAGCTTTCTTT
CDR3 protein: CASSMWATSNTEAFF

clone size: .
J gene: TRBJ2-2
CDR3 length: 13
V gene: TRBV10-3
D gene: TRBD1
CDR3 DNA: TGTGCCACCGGGACAGCGAACACCGGGGAGCTGTTTTTT
CDR3 protein: CATGTANTGELFF

clone size: .
J gene: TRBJ2-1
CDR3 length: 14
V gene: TRBV7-2
D gene: .
CDR3 DNA: TGTGCCAGCAGCCCTGGTGAGGGAACGAATGAGCAGTTCTTC
CDR3 protein: CASSPGEGTNEQFF

clone size: .
J gene: TRBJ1-2
CDR3 length: 13
V gene: TRBV9
D gene: .
CDR3 DNA: TGTGCCAGCAGCGTAGTAGGCGGCTTCGGCTACACCTTC
CDR3 protein: CASSVVGGFGYTF

clone size: .
J gene: TRBJ1-1
CDR3 length: 14
V gene: TRBV7-2
D gene: .
CDR3 DNA: TGTGCCAGCAGCTTCGGACTAGGAACTACTGAAGCTTTCTTT
CDR3 protein: CASSFGLGTTEAFF

clone size: .
J gene: TRBJ1-5
CDR3 length: 13
V gene: TRBV30
D gene: .
CDR3 DNA: TGTGCCTGGAGTTTGAACGGAGATCAGCCCCAGCATTTT
CDR3 protein: CAWSLNGDQPQHF

clone size: .
J gene: TRBJ2-2
CDR3 length: 15
V gene: TRBV5-1
D gene: TRBD1
CDR3 DNA: TGCGCCAGCAGCGCGACAGGGGAGAACACCGGGGAGCTGTTTTTT
CDR3 protein: CASSATGENTGELFF

clone size: once
J gene: TRBJ1-1
CDR3 length: 15
V gene: TRBV9
D gene: TRBD1
CDR3 DNA: TGTGCCAGCAGCAGCGGACAGGGCGTACGTACTGAAGCTTTCTTT
CDR3 protein: CASSSGQGVRTEAFF

clone size: .
J gene: TRBJ1-1
CDR3 length: 14
V gene: TRBV6-5
D gene: TRBD1
CDR3 DNA: TGTGCCAGCAGTTATAGGACAGGGAACACTGAAGCTTTCTTT
CDR3 protein: CASSYRTGNTEAFF

clone size: .
J gene: TRBJ1-2
CDR3 length: 13
V gene: TRBV12-3/TRBV12-4
D gene: TRBD1
CDR3 DNA: TGTGCCAGCAGCCTGGGACAGATCTATGGCTACACCTTC
CDR3 protein: CASSLGQIYGYTF

clone size: .
J gene: TRBJ2-7
CDR3 length: 15
V gene: TRBV18
D gene: TRBD1
CDR3 DNA: TGTGCCAGCTCACCACCCGGACAGGGCGTAGGGGAGCAGTACTTC
CDR3 protein: CASSPPGQGVGEQYF

clone size: .
J gene: TRBJ1-2
CDR3 length: 11
V gene: TRBV24-1
D gene: .
CDR3 DNA: TGTGCCACCGGAGGAGATCGTGGCTACACCTTC
CDR3 protein: CATGGDRGYTF

clone size: .
J gene: TRBJ1-2
CDR3 length: 14
V gene: TRBV6-5
D gene: TRBD1
CDR3 DNA: TGTGCCAGCAGGCACACCGGGACAGGGTTCGGCTACACCTTC
CDR3 protein: CASRHTGTGFGYTF

clone size: .
J gene: TRBJ2-1
CDR3 length: 18
V gene: TRBV3-1/TRBV3-2
D gene: TRBD2
CDR3 DNA: TGTGCCAGCAGCCACCAGGTCCAACTAGCGGGGGGGCTGGGGGAGCAGTTCTTC
CDR3 protein: CASSHQVQLAGGLGEQFF

clone size: .
J gene: TRBJ1-4
CDR3 length: 15
V gene: TRBV5-1
D gene: .
CDR3 DNA: TGCGCCAGCAGCTTGGGCTTCGAACAGAATGAAAAACTGTTTTTT
CDR3 protein: CASSLGFEQNEKLFF

clone size: .
J gene: TRBJ2-7
CDR3 length: 14
V gene: TRBV27
D gene: TRBD2
CDR3 DNA: TGTGCCAGCAGCCCCAGCGGGGGGGGCTACGAGCAGTACTTC
CDR3 protein: CASSPSGGGYEQYF

clone size: once
J gene: TRBJ1-1
CDR3 length: 14
V gene: TRBV11-3
D gene: .
CDR3 DNA: TGTGCCAGCAGCTTACGGACACCGAACACTGAAGCTTTCTTT
CDR3 protein: CASSLRTPNTEAFF

clone size: .
J gene: TRBJ2-2
CDR3 length: 15
V gene: TRBV5-1
D gene: .
CDR3 DNA: TGCGCCAGCAGCTTGGATCCGGGGTCGGTCGGGGAGCTGTTTTTT
CDR3 protein: CASSLDPGSVGELFF